This T cell receptor (beta chain) stems from a study of shared clonotypes between healthy human individuals. Naive CD8 isolation took CD45RO-negative cells positively selected for CCR7 and excluded terminally differentiated effector memory CD45RA+ cells. In germline, CDR1 is GTSNPN, CDR2 SVGIG (reference sequence). V was shortened by 0 bases and J by 2 bases, with 13 bases between the two germline ends. The CDR3 extends over 15 amino acids. Profiled with immunoSEQ multiplex PCR; TCRdb holds only in-frame clones, not every one. The data contain around 1,900,000 clones, around 95% of them singletons. This receptor was obtained from a man aged 18 to 30 in good health. Some clones in this sample may be carry-over from other donors' samples. The sample was naive CD8+ T cells from PBMCs. The chain uses TRBV30 and TRBJ1-1; D may be TRBD1 (5 bases). The DNA for the CDR3 is TGTGCCTGGAGTGTATATGGGGCCCGAAACACTGAAGCTTTCTTT. It translates to CAWSVYGARNTEAFF.